This T cell receptor beta chain derives from a study of T cells in Graves' hyperthyroidism and ophthalmopathy. Study-wide context: At the time of initial diagnosis and before any treatment, peripheral blood was collected.

On this clonotype itself: The target antigen is unknown.

Amplification of TCR beta CDR3 regions was performed using RNA transcripts as template. First-round RT-PCR targeting the TCR CDR3 was performed with the HTBI primer set. TCRdb reanalysed the multiplex PCR reads using MiXCR and keeps one entry per CDR3 protein. The data show approximately 560,000 distinct CDR3 sequences, more than 15% seen once. The study's findings and limits: Ophthalmopathy was model-predicted a median approximately 6.4 months pre-onset.

In germline, CDR1 is WNHNN, CDR2 SYGVQD (reference sequence). The CDR3 loop spans 15 amino acids. V was clipped by 3 bases and J by 5 bases, with 14 bases between them. Graves' hyperthyroidism without ophthalmopathy progression within 18 months was termed stable. Diagnoses rested on clinical symptoms, serum thyroxine and TRAb, thyroid ultrasound and orbital computed tomography. The gene calls are TRBV10-1 and TRBJ1-5, with D perhaps TRBD1 (5 bases). Sequencing was performed on blood. This clonotype was obtained from a woman in her twenties or thirties with Graves' hyperthyroidism. CDR3: CASSEAPRGYQPQHF. The CDR3 bases are TGCGCCAGCAGTGAAGCACCCCGGGGGTATCAGCCCCAGCATTTT.